The rows below give T cell receptor beta chains drawn from one sample of a study of blood T cell repertoires in COVID-19. Sequencing used immunoSEQ multiplex PCR; TCRdb keeps in-frame clones, though not all of them. The sample includes hundreds of thousands of clones, 75% to 90% seen only once; the top ten take roughly 1%. Sequenced: PBMCs or T cells enriched from blood (not recorded which). The origin of the receptors is a man aged 18 to 30 who had recovered from COVID-19. Each CDR3 is given with its conserved first and last residue. A D gene is named only where the DNA matches it firmly. Rows give clone size only sometimes, using once, few, many, or a class for an expanded clone.

J: TRBJ2-5
D: TRBD1
V: TRBV5-6
size: -
CDR3: CASRKDRDRIQETQYF
DNA: TGTGCCAGCAGAAAAGACCGGGACAGGATTCAAGAGACCCAGTACTTC

J: TRBJ2-3
D: TRBD2
V: TRBV18
size: -
CDR3: CASSPNSGGTDTQYF
DNA: TGTGCCAGCTCACCAAACAGCGGGGGAACAGATACGCAGTATTTT

J: TRBJ1-1
D: -
V: TRBV2
size: few
CDR3: CASSGQGNTEAFF
DNA: TGTGCCAGCAGTGGGCAGGGGAACACTGAAGCTTTCTTT

J: TRBJ2-1
D: TRBD2
V: TRBV18
size: -
CDR3: CASSASGGAWIGNEQFF
DNA: TGTGCCAGCTCAGCTAGCGGGGGGGCGTGGATTGGCAATGAGCAGTTCTTC

J: TRBJ1-1
D: -
V: TRBV6-5
size: -
CDR3: CASSRGEGTEAFF
DNA: TGTGCCAGCAGCCGCGGTGAGGGCACTGAAGCTTTCTTT

J: TRBJ1-5
D: -
V: TRBV10-3
size: -
CDR3: CAISVGSNQPQHF
DNA: TGTGCCATCAGTGTCGGTAGCAATCAGCCCCAGCATTTT

J: TRBJ2-6
D: -
V: TRBV5-1
size: -
CDR3: CASIGSGANVLTF
DNA: TGCGCCAGCATCGGCTCTGGGGCCAACGTCCTGACTTTC

J: TRBJ2-7
D: TRBD2
V: TRBV5-1
size: -
CDR3: CASSLVASGGEEQYF
DNA: TGCGCCAGCAGCTTGGTGGCTAGCGGGGGAGAGGAGCAGTACTTC

J: TRBJ2-7
D: -
V: TRBV7-2
size: -
CDR3: CASSAGTYEQYF
DNA: TGTGCCAGCAGCGCGGGGACCTACGAGCAGTACTTC

J: TRBJ2-3
D: TRBD2
V: TRBV4-1
size: -
CDR3: CASSRLAGGTDTQYF
DNA: TGCGCCAGCAGCCGACTAGCGGGGGGTACAGATACGCAGTATTTT

J: TRBJ2-7
D: -
V: TRBV12-3/TRBV12-4
size: once
CDR3: CASSHGQRYEQYF
DNA: TGTGCCAGCAGTCACGGACAGCGCTACGAGCAGTACTTC

J: TRBJ1-1
D: TRBD1
V: TRBV5-1
size: -
CDR3: CASSWTGTGGTEAFF
DNA: TGCGCCAGCAGCTGGACCGGGACAGGGGGCACTGAAGCTTTCTTT

J: TRBJ1-2
D: -
V: TRBV19
size: -
CDR3: CASSQVRRYGYTF
DNA: TGTGCCAGTAGTCAGGTCCGCCGCTATGGCTACACCTTC

J: TRBJ2-6
D: TRBD1
V: TRBV24-1
size: -
CDR3: CATGQANSGANVLTF
DNA: TGTGCCACCGGACAGGCCAACTCTGGGGCCAACGTCCTGACTTTC

J: TRBJ2-3
D: TRBD2
V: TRBV5-8
size: -
CDR3: CASSLTGLAFTDTQYF
DNA: TGTGCCAGCAGCTTGACGGGACTAGCTTTTACAGATACGCAGTATTTT

J: TRBJ2-7
D: -
V: TRBV27
size: -
CDR3: CASSRGVSSYEQYF
DNA: TGTGCCAGCTCCAGGGGGGTCAGCTCCTACGAGCAGTACTTC

J: TRBJ2-3
D: TRBD2
V: TRBV7-6
size: -
CDR3: CASSSLGTSGGAVDTQYF
DNA: TGTGCCAGCAGCTCCCTCGGGACTAGCGGGGGGGCCGTAGATACGCAGTATTTT

J: TRBJ2-5
D: -
V: TRBV12-3/TRBV12-4
size: -
CDR3: CASSLQVQETQYF
DNA: TGTGCCAGCAGTCTCCAGGTTCAAGAGACCCAGTACTTC

J: TRBJ1-2
D: -
V: TRBV28
size: -
CDR3: CASSLRVDGYTF
DNA: TGTGCCAGCAGTTTGAGGGTAGATGGCTACACCTTC

J: TRBJ1-6
D: -
V: TRBV2
size: -
CDR3: CASSGEGYNSPLHF
DNA: TGTGCCAGCAGTGGGGAGGGATATAATTCACCCCTCCACTTT

J: TRBJ1-6
D: TRBD1
V: TRBV6-5
size: -
CDR3: CAGGSGGHSPLHF
DNA: TGTGCCGGAGGATCAGGGGGGCATTCACCCCTCCACTTT

J: TRBJ2-5
D: TRBD2
V: TRBV18
size: -
CDR3: CASSPASGGQETQYF
DNA: TGTGCCAGCTCACCAGCTAGCGGGGGGCAAGAGACCCAGTACTTC

J: TRBJ2-1
D: TRBD2
V: TRBV7-9
size: -
CDR3: CASSQNRISGGSSYNEQFF
DNA: TGTGCCAGCAGCCAAAACCGAATCAGCGGGGGGAGCTCCTACAATGAGCAGTTCTTC

J: TRBJ2-7
D: -
V: TRBV19
size: -
CDR3: CASRHGGEQYF
DNA: TGTGCCAGTAGGCACGGGGGCGAGCAGTACTTC

J: TRBJ2-3
D: -
V: TRBV7-6
size: -
CDR3: CASSLGVARGGADTQYF
DNA: TGTGCCAGCAGCTTAGGGGTAGCCCGAGGTGGCGCAGATACGCAGTATTTT

J: TRBJ1-1
D: -
V: TRBV6-5
size: -
CDR3: CASTGPGGTEAFF
DNA: TGTGCCAGCACCGGGCCCGGGGGAACTGAAGCTTTCTTT

J: TRBJ2-1
D: TRBD2
V: TRBV6-5
size: -
CDR3: CASMKREGPNEQFF
DNA: TGTGCCAGCATGAAGCGGGAGGGCCCGAATGAGCAGTTCTTC

J: TRBJ1-6
D: -
V: TRBV20-1
size: -
CDR3: CSASLGGNNSPLHF
DNA: TGCAGTGCTAGTCTAGGCGGCAATAATTCACCCCTCCACTTT

J: TRBJ2-1
D: TRBD1
V: TRBV7-9
size: -
CDR3: CASSPGTGRADEQFF
DNA: TGTGCCAGCAGCCCGGGGACAGGGCGCGCCGATGAGCAGTTCTTC

J: TRBJ2-1
D: TRBD1
V: TRBV7-2
size: -
CDR3: CASSSSNRDRDHEQFF
DNA: TGTGCCAGCAGCTCCTCAAACCGGGACAGGGACCATGAGCAGTTCTTC